This T cell receptor beta chain was sequenced during a study of cytomegalovirus exposure and HLA in healthy donors. Study findings and constraints: According to reports, the classifier identified cytomegalovirus status with high specificity and sensitivity. A few of the chains that were CMV-associated were confirmed in vitro to be specific for CMV antigens.

Repertoires were generated with immunoSEQ multiplex PCR, while TCRdb's copy carries only in-frame clones and drops some. The sample has some 79,000 clones, approximately 94% seen once. The germline V gene encodes CDR1 MNHEY and CDR2 SMNVEV (reference sequence). The CDR3 runs to 18 residues. Trimming at V came to 7 bases and at J to 1 base, leaving 18 bases not matched to a gene. Comments on this clone: Its antigen remains unidentified.

Input material: PBMCs. J is TRBJ1-1 and V is TRBV27, with 7 nucleotides matching TRBD1. The clonotype originates from a woman aged 18-29 years in good health and CMV-seropositive. CDR3: CASTIFPPRQGGNTEAFF. The CDR3 DNA is TGTGCCAGCACGATTTTTCCCCCTCGGCAGGGGGGGAACACTGAAGCTTTCTTT.